The TCR beta chain described here comes from a study of T cell responses to AZD1222 COVID-19 vaccine. Assay used: immunoSEQ multiplex PCR; TCRdb lists only in-frame clones, some missing. The data contain 150,000 to 200,000 clones, approximately 95% of them singletons. On this clone: Antigen unknown.

Study-level results: Donors skewed white British and female; clonal diversity was possibly underestimated. It was only a handful of AZD1222 recipients who were seropositive at baseline.

The sequence derives from an adult in good health. This material consisted of peripheral blood, taken on day 0 of AZD1222 vaccination.

In DNA form, the CDR3 reads TGCGCCAGCAGCTTTACGGGGAATGAGCAGTTCTTC. Its protein is CASSFTGNEQFF. The gene calls are TRBV5-1 and TRBJ2-1, with TRBD2 as a possible D gene (5 bases). The V gene lost 2 bases and the J gene lost 7 bases, with 7 bases spanning the gap. Germline-derived CDR1 and CDR2 are SGHRS and YFSETQ. This CDR3 has 12 residues.